The 14 T cell receptor beta chains presented below share a single source sample, sequenced in a study of IL-17A CD8 T cells in psoriatic arthritis synovium. The library was obtained by the immunoSEQ multiplex PCR assay. TCRdb limited this immuneACCESS table to in-frame rearrangements with V and J called. A share of clones is missing; checked studies link under half to unresolved V genes, and the rest is unexplained. This sample has fewer than 2,500 clones in its table, and roughly 76% of those were observed once. The ten largest clones capture about 10% of the sample. Synovial fluid effusions were aspirated from actively inflamed joints of psoriatic arthritis patients. Sequenced material: memory CD8+ T cells from synovial fluid. This specimen's cell subset or site label, per the study, means: bulk memory CD8+ T cells (CD45RA-CD27+/- and CD45RA+CD27-). These receptors originate from a human donor with psoriatic arthritis.

This clone was seen just once. The V and J genes are TRBV1 and TRBJ1-1; TRBD1, the D gene given by the table, was not confirmed from the DNA. TRBV1 is given as a pseudogene. The CDR3 is made up of 19 amino acids. The CDR3 loop reads CTSSQDRDRGTYLNTEAFF. In DNA, the CDR3 is TGCACCAGCAGCCAAGATCGGGACAGGGGAACCTATTTGAACACTGAAGCTTTCTTT.

The J gene is TRBJ2-1, the V gene TRBV28; possibly TRBD2 for D (5 bases). Germline V lookup: CDR1 MDHEN, CDR2 SYDVKM. Trimming pared 2 bases from V and 8 bases from J, leaving 16 bases between. The CDR3 spans 15 residues. The CDR3 DNA sequence: TGTGCCAGCAGTTTAAGCCTAGCACATTACGATGAGCAGTTCTTC. Amino acid sequence: CASSLSLAHYDEQFF.

This chain connects TRBV28 to TRBJ2-2, with D perhaps TRBD1 (6 bases). The CDR3 is 17 amino acids. V shed 0 bases and J shed 1 base, with 12 bases lying between them. Germline lookup yields CDR1 MDHEN and CDR2 SYDVKM. The CDR3 reads CASSLCLGTMNTGELFF. CDR3 sequence (DNA): TGTGCCAGCAGTTTATGTTTGGGGACAATGAACACCGGGGAGCTGTTTTTT.

This rearrangement joins TRBV7-3 to TRBJ2-1; D unresolved. V was pared by 1 base and J by 9 bases, with 13 bases between. Germline V gives CDR1 SGHTA, CDR2 FQGTGA. CDR3 size: 14 residues. CDR3 protein: CASSLSGSQSEQFF. CDR3 in DNA: TGTGCCAGCAGCTTAAGCGGTTCCCAATCTGAGCAGTTCTTC.

The genes are TRBV2 and TRBJ2-7; D is uncertain. The CDR3 has 13 residues. Germline CDR1 and CDR2: SNHLY and FYNNEI. V lost 3 bases and J 0 bases, leaving 6 bases between the germline ends. CDR3 region: CASSDGNSYEQYV. The DNA for the CDR3 is TGTGCCAGCAGTGACGGCAACTCCTACGAGCAGTACGTC.

The rearrangement links TRBV7-2 to TRBJ2-7, with 7 bases aligning to TRBD1. This CDR3 contains 14 residues. The germline gives CDR1 SGHTA, CDR2 FQGNSA. Trimming took 1 base from V and 3 from J; bases not matched to a gene: 3. The CDR3 sequence: CASSLGTGYYEQYV. CDR3 coding DNA: TGTGCCAGCAGCTTAGGGACAGGATACTACGAGCAGTACGTC.

J is TRBJ2-1 and V is TRBV6-4; TRBD2 agrees at 9 bases. Unmatched junction bases numbered 9, after V lost 7 bases and J lost 8 bases. Germline CDR1 and CDR2: MRHNA and SNTAGT. The CDR3 spans 14 residues. The CDR3 DNA reads TGTGCCAGCACAGCGGGAGGTGATTCGGATGAGCAGTTCTTC. Translating it yields CASTAGGDSDEQFF.

The rearrangement links TRBV15 to TRBJ2-1; a possible D gene is TRBD2 (6 bases). Germline assignment: CDR1 LNHNV and CDR2 YYDKDF (reference sequence). V was pared by 0 bases and J by 0 bases, with 6 bases between. CDR3 length: 15 amino acids. CDR3 loop: CATSRDSGSYNEQFF. CDR3 nucleotides: TGTGCCACCAGCAGAGATAGCGGCTCCTACAATGAGCAGTTCTTC. The whole variable domain, filled in from reference TRBV15 and TRBJ2-1, reads DAMVIQNPRYQVTQFGKPVTLSCSQTLNHNVMYWYQQKSSQAPKLLFHYYDKDFNNEADTPDNFQSRRPNTSFCFLDIRSPGLGDTAMYLCATSRDSGSYNEQFFGPGTRLTVL.

The chain employs TRBV9 and TRBJ2-1; D unresolved. V was clipped by 2 bases and J by 2 bases, with 8 bases between them. In germline, CDR1 is SGDLS, CDR2 YYNGEE. The CDR3 extends over 14 amino acids. This CDR3 reads CASSVYYAYNEQFF. CDR3 bases: TGTGCCAGCAGCGTTTACTACGCCTACAATGAGCAGTTCTTC.

This chain links TRBV5-8 with TRBJ2-7, with D tentatively TRBD2 (6 bases). CDR1 is SGHTS, CDR2 YDEGEE, per germline. V gave up 0 bases and J gave up 2 bases, with 12 bases separating them. The CDR3 sequence is 15 residues long. CDR3 region: CASSLAGRLAYEQYV. The CDR3, as DNA: TGTGCCAGCAGCTTGGCAGGGAGGCTTGCCTACGAGCAGTACGTC.

The chain is built from TRBV2 and TRBJ2-7, with D possibly matching TRBD2 (5 bases). Germline lookup yields CDR1 SNHLY and CDR2 FYNNEI. The CDR3 is 15 amino acids. V dropped 6 bases and J dropped 4 bases, with 19 bases sitting between them. CDR3 amino acids: CASSLGRTGPYEQYF. The CDR3 DNA reads TGTGCCAGCAGCTTAGGCCGGACTGGTCCTTACGAGCAGTACTTC.

The chain links TRBV19 to TRBJ1-5; D remains ambiguous. CDR1 LNHDA and CDR2 SQIVND come from the germline V gene (reference sequence). Trimming pared 2 bases from V and 6 bases from J, leaving 14 bases between. This CDR3 comprises 15 residues. The CDR3 DNA follows: TGTGCCAGTAGTATATTGCCGGGGAGAGCTCAGCCCCAGCATTTT. Amino acid sequence: CASSILPGRAQPQHF.

The chain joins TRBV6-5 to TRBJ1-2, with D possibly being TRBD1 (6 bases). This CDR3 region has 12 residues. Germline V gene sequence: CDR1 MNHEY, CDR2 SVGAGI. Trimming cost V 10 bases and J 4 bases, with 13 bases left between them. The CDR3 DNA reads as TGTGCCACCGGGGGCCTTTTCTATGGCTACACCTTC. Translating gives CATGGLFYGYTF.

The chain has TRBV4-3 and TRBJ1-5; D is unresolved. Trimming took off 0 bases at V and 7 bases at J, with 16 bases between the two ends. From germline, CDR1 is LGHNA and CDR2 YSLEER. CDR3 length equals 16 residues. CDR3 DNA: TGCGCCAGCAGCCAAGACACGGGTAGCGCGGGACAGCCCCAGCATTTT. Translation gives CASSQDTGSAGQPQHF.